Listed below are T cell receptor beta chains from one sample, sequenced in a study of siplizumab effects on memory and regulatory T cells. The data were produced by immunoSEQ multiplex PCR, yet TCRdb's version contains in-frame clones alone and is incomplete. The profile covers more than 95,000 clones, with about 95% appearing a single time and around 1.7% taken by the ten largest. Input material: non-Treg CD4+ T cells sorted from blood. All receptors come from a human donor in good health. The CDR3 runs from the conserved cysteine through the conserved F or W. D genes are given only for firm matches. Rows give clone size only sometimes, using once, few, many, or a class for an expanded clone.

D	J	size	V	CDR3	DNA
TRBD2	TRBJ2-5	.	TRBV4-2	CASSPEGGLAGYQETQYF	TGTGCCAGCAGCCCCGAAGGGGGTCTAGCGGGGTACCAAGAGACCCAGTACTTC
TRBD1	TRBJ1-3	.	TRBV7-2	CASSLGGTGVGNTIYF	TGTGCCAGCAGCTTAGGTGGGACAGGGGTTGGAAACACCATATATTTT
TRBD2	TRBJ2-5	.	TRBV5-6	CASSSGGAQYF	TGTGCCAGCAGCTCTGGGGGGGCCCAGTACTTC
.	TRBJ1-1	.	TRBV7-2	CASSRQRDTEAFF	TGTGCCAGCAGCCGACAGCGTGACACTGAAGCTTTCTTT
.	TRBJ1-4	.	TRBV29-1	CSVENTDGATNEKLFF	TGCAGCGTCGAAAACACCGACGGTGCAACTAATGAAAAACTGTTTTTT
.	TRBJ2-7	.	TRBV5-3	CARSRMAGADVTYEQYF	TGTGCCAGAAGCCGGATGGCTGGGGCCGATGTAACCTACGAGCAGTACTTC
.	TRBJ1-1	.	TRBV6-1	CASSEYAGNTEAFF	TGTGCCAGCAGTGAATATGCTGGGAACACTGAAGCTTTCTTT
.	TRBJ1-4	.	TRBV5-1	CASRTSGTAATNEKLFF	TGCGCCAGCAGGACCTCCGGGACGGCCGCAACTAATGAAAAACTGTTTTTT
TRBD1	TRBJ1-2	.	TRBV18	CASSPIRDRGHNGYTF	TGTGCCAGCTCACCTATACGGGACAGGGGGCATAATGGCTACACCTTC
.	TRBJ2-7	.	TRBV6-1	CASRLGGRVIF	TGTGCCAGCAGACTGGGGGGGCGAGTCATCTTC
.	TRBJ1-3	.	TRBV9	CASSASSSGNTIYF	TGTGCCAGCAGCGCAAGTTCTTCCGGAAACACCATATATTTT
TRBD2	TRBJ2-1	.	TRBV6-6	CASSSSGTSGTEQFF	TGTGCCAGCAGTTCCTCCGGGACTAGCGGGACAGAGCAGTTCTTC
.	TRBJ2-1	.	TRBV7-2	CASSSKVASEQFF	TGTGCCAGCAGCTCTAAGGTGGCGAGTGAGCAGTTCTTC
.	TRBJ2-7	.	TRBV5-1	CASSPSPGGEQYF	TGCGCCAGCAGCCCTTCTCCCGGCGGCGAGCAGTACTTC
.	TRBJ2-1	.	TRBV7-9	CASSPQGNEQFF	TGTGCCAGCAGCCCCCAGGGCAATGAGCAGTTCTTC
.	TRBJ2-7	.	TRBV5-6	CASSLVWEYEQYF	TGTGCCAGCAGCTTGGTTTGGGAGTACGAGCAGTACTTC
.	TRBJ2-7	few	TRBV5-5	CASSLRPGDRYEQYF	TGTGCCAGCAGCTTGCGGCCAGGGGACCGCTACGAGCAGTACTTC
TRBD1	TRBJ1-2	.	TRBV10-2	CASSEGDRANYGYTF	TGCGCCAGCAGTGAGGGGGACAGGGCTAACTATGGCTACACCTTC
.	TRBJ2-5	.	TRBV11-2	CASSLRGGETQYF	TGTGCCAGCAGCTTAAGGGGCGGAGAGACCCAGTACTTC
.	TRBJ1-2	.	TRBV10-3	CAISEPLDRLGGYTF	TGTGCCATCAGTGAGCCACTGGACCGCCTGGGTGGCTACACCTTC
.	TRBJ2-5	.	TRBV7-3	CASSPRARGPETQYF	TGTGCCAGCAGCCCCCGGGCCAGGGGCCCAGAGACCCAGTACTTC
.	TRBJ1-3	.	TRBV27	CASSAGPSSGNTIYF	TGTGCCAGCAGTGCTGGGCCGAGCTCTGGAAACACCATATATTTT
.	TRBJ1-6	.	TRBV4-1	CASSRNPVDNSPLHF	TGCGCCAGCAGCAGGAACCCGGTGGATAATTCACCCCTCCACTTT
TRBD2	TRBJ2-7	.	TRBV7-9	CASSPPGLDYEQYF	TGTGCCAGCAGCCCCCCGGGACTAGACTACGAGCAGTACTTC
TRBD2	TRBJ2-2	.	TRBV7-2	CANLAGSTGELFF	TGTGCCAACTTAGCGGGGTCCACCGGGGAGCTGTTTTTT
.	TRBJ2-7	.	TRBV6-5	CASSEEVSYEQYF	TGTGCCAGCAGTGAAGAAGTGTCCTACGAGCAGTACTTC
.	TRBJ1-3	.	TRBV5-1	CASSLNGNSGNTIYF	TGCGCCAGCAGCTTGAACGGAAACTCTGGAAACACCATATATTTT
TRBD1	TRBJ2-1	.	TRBV7-9	CASRTGQGDYNEQFF	TGTGCCAGCAGAACGGGACAGGGGGATTACAATGAGCAGTTCTTC
TRBD2	TRBJ2-2	.	TRBV5-4	CASSGRDTSANTGELFF	TGTGCCAGCAGCGGGCGGGATACTAGCGCGAACACCGGGGAGCTGTTTTTT
.	TRBJ1-1	.	TRBV6-6	CASRRGERAFF	TGTGCCAGCAGGAGGGGCGAAAGAGCTTTCTTT
TRBD2	TRBJ2-1	.	TRBV6-5	CASSYRTSGRYNEQFF	TGTGCCAGCAGTTACCGGACTAGCGGGAGGTACAATGAGCAGTTCTTC
.	TRBJ2-5	once	TRBV7-9	CASSLQGSGETQYF	TGTGCCAGCAGCTTACAAGGGTCTGGCGAGACCCAGTACTTC
.	TRBJ2-5	once	TRBV7-9	CASSSTAETQYF	TGTGCCAGCAGTTCTACAGCAGAGACCCAGTACTTC
.	TRBJ2-2	.	TRBV5-1	CASSFTGELFF	TGCGCCAGCAGCTTTACCGGGGAGCTGTTTTTT
.	TRBJ2-7	.	TRBV27	CASSSVRDGYEQYF	TGTGCCAGCAGTTCCGTCCGGGACGGCTACGAGCAGTACTTC
TRBD1	TRBJ1-2	.	TRBV19	CASSTPDRGRWGYTF	TGTGCCAGTAGTACCCCGGACAGGGGGCGATGGGGCTACACCTTC
.	TRBJ1-6	.	TRBV6-1	CASRESLNSPLHF	TGTGCCAGCAGGGAAAGTCTTAATTCACCCCTCCACTTT
TRBD1	TRBJ1-5	.	TRBV7-9	CASSLGTGSGGAQHF	TGTGCCAGCAGCTTAGGGACAGGGTCGGGAGGGGCCCAGCATTTT
.	TRBJ1-5	.	TRBV2	CASSEALGGGGQPQHF	TGTGCCAGCAGTGAAGCGCTTGGGGGGGGTGGTCAGCCCCAGCATTTT
TRBD1	TRBJ1-2	.	TRBV6-1	CASSIRTGVGGYTF	TGTGCCAGCTCTATAAGAACAGGGGTGGGAGGCTACACCTTC
.	TRBJ1-5	.	TRBV10-3	CAITQGGNQPQHF	TGTGCCATCACCCAAGGTGGGAATCAGCCCCAGCATTTT
.	TRBJ2-1	.	TRBV5-1	CASSVSNGGRYNEQFF	TGCGCCAGCAGCGTCTCGAACGGGGGGCGGTACAATGAGCAGTTCTTC
TRBD2	TRBJ2-5	.	TRBV5-1	CASSSGLAEFQETQYF	TGCGCCAGCAGCTCGGGACTAGCGGAGTTTCAAGAGACCCAGTACTTC
TRBD2	TRBJ2-7	.	TRBV5-1	CASRTSATYEQYF	TGCGCCAGCAGGACTAGCGCCACTTACGAGCAGTACTTC
.	TRBJ1-4	once	TRBV7-9	CASSPAATLNEKLFF	TGTGCCAGCAGCCCCGCCGCAACTCTAAATGAAAAACTGTTTTTT
.	TRBJ1-5	.	TRBV27	CASSFRFHQPQHF	TGTGCCAGCAGTTTCAGGTTCCATCAGCCCCAGCATTTT
.	TRBJ1-1	.	TRBV9	CASSSSRGRGEDTEAFF	TGTGCCAGCAGCTCCTCCCGGGGGAGGGGTGAAGACACTGAAGCTTTCTTT
.	TRBJ2-5	.	TRBV11-1	CASSLTLAVPPQYF	TGTGCCAGCAGCTTAACACTAGCTGTGCCCCCCCAGTACTTC
.	TRBJ1-2	.	TRBV6-1	CASSEDRRLPSYGYTF	TGTGCCAGCAGTGAAGATAGGAGGCTCCCGAGCTATGGCTACACCTTC